The source of this T cell receptor (beta chain) is a study of blood T cell repertoires in COVID-19. Study at large: Samples of COVID-19 (acute and convalescent) were obtained from the United States, Italy and Spain.

Germline CDR1 MRHNA, CDR2 SNTAGT. CDR3 length equals 14 residues. V lost 6 bases to trimming and J lost 7 bases, with 16 bases between them. Using immunoSEQ multiplex PCR, the repertoire was profiled, and TCRdb retains in-frame clones only, with some absent. The sample has about 88,000 clones; roughly 88% are singletons. The rearrangement joins TRBV6-4 to TRBJ1-5, with a tentative D call TRBD1 (5 bases). The specimen was peripheral blood. The TCR originated in a woman of 80 years or more with acute or convalescent COVID-19. CDR3 DNA sequence: TGTGCCAGCAGCGTTGACCAGGGAGGACAGCCCCAGCATTTT. This codes for CASSVDQGGQPQHF.